Below, one T cell receptor beta chain is given with its context. Its antigen remains unidentified. The data were obtained in a study of T-cell reconstitution after alpha-beta-depleted transplantation in children. Study-wide points: Some patients' high day-60 TCRbeta diversity was attributed to recipient cells surviving conditioning. Alpha-beta T cells about two months after transplant reportedly derived from several hundred expanded graft clones. At the one-year point after transplant, T-cell counts and TCRbeta diversity were found to come mostly from T cells that had been newly produced.

For TCRbeta, the library was prepared with unique molecular identifiers. MiXCR, applied by TCRdb to the PCR reads, yields one record per CDR3 protein. The sample carries tens of thousands of distinct CDR3 sequences, under 6.5% recorded once. The CDR3 extends over 14 amino acids. Germline V CDR1 and CDR2: LNHDA, SQIVND (reference sequence). Trimming removed 3 bases from V and 10 bases from J, with 16 bases in between. The source was PBMCs, mostly from graft donor cells, collected 60 days after TCRalphabeta/CD19-depleted stem cell transplant. V gene TRBV19 combines with J gene TRBJ2-1, with D tentatively TRBD1 or TRBD2 (6 bases each). The origin of this receptor is a female patient younger than 10 who had a stem cell transplant for aplastic anemia, so the T cells may come from the graft donor. DNA of the CDR3: TGTGCCAGTAGTATTCAGGGGAGGACGCGCGAGCAGTTCTTC. It translates to CASSIQGRTREQFF.